This T cell receptor beta chain originates from a study of blood T cells in healthy people across ages. It was with a sample-barcoded 5' primer and a J-beta primer mix that a second PCR of about 7 to 12 cycles was run. Researchers report that a template-switch adaptor with 12 random nucleotides tagged each cDNA molecule. From the 5' RACE reads, TCRdb called clonotypes with MiXCR, one entry per CDR3 protein. The sample holds more than 1,000,000 distinct CDR3 sequences; under 30% are singletons and the top ten take around 0.7%. This clonotype was observed a handful of times. V gave up 4 bases and J gave up 5 bases; unmatched junction bases: 16. Germline V lookup: CDR1 MGHRA, CDR2 YSYEKL. The CDR3 totals 17 residues. This sample also appeared in a second study, on T cells of mothers and their children. This second study notes: A handful of children and their three healthy Caucasian mothers were the donors.

This clonotype was obtained from a girl aged 2-9 years in good health. The chain has TRBV4-1 and TRBJ2-5; 7 nucleotides align to TRBD2. The sequencing input was blood. The CDR3 spells CASSPTPGRESGETQYF. CDR3 nucleotides: TGCGCCAGCAGCCCTACCCCGGGGCGGGAGAGCGGTGAGACCCAGTACTTC.